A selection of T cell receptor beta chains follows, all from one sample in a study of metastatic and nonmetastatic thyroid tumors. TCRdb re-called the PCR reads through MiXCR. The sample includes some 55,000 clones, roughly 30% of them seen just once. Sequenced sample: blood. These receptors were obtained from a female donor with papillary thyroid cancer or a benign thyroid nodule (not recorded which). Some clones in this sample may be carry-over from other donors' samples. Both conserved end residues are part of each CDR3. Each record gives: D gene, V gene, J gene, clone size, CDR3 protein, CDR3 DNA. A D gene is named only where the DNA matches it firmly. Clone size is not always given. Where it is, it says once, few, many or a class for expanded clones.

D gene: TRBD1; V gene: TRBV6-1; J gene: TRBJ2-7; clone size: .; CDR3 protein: CASSGGTGVYEQYF; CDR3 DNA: TGTGCCAGCAGTGGAGGGACAGGGGTCTACGAGCAGTACTTC
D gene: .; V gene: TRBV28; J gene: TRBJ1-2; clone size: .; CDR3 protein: CASGTGTNGYTF; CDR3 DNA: TGTGCCAGCGGAACCGGGACGAATGGCTACACCTTC
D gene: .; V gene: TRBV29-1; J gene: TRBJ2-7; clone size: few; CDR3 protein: CSVKDYEQYF; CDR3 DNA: TGCAGCGTTAAAGACTACGAGCAGTACTTC
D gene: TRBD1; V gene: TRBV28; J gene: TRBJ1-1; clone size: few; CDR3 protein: CASSRIRTGDTEAFF; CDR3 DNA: TGTGCCAGCAGTCGTATAAGGACAGGGGACACTGAAGCTTTCTTT
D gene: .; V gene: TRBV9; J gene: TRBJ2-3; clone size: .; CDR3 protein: CASSVSPRLVADTQYF; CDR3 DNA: TGTGCCAGCAGCGTTTCTCCACGCCTTGTGGCAGATACGCAGTATTTT
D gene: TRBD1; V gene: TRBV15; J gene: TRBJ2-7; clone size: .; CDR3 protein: CATSRKGQRYEQYF; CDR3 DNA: TGTGCCACCAGCAGGAAGGGACAGCGCTACGAGCAGTACTTC
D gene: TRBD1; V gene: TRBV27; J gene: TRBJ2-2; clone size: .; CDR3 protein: CASSSGTGGYTGELFF; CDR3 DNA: TGTGCCAGCAGTTCCGGGACAGGGGGTTACACCGGGGAGCTGTTTTTT
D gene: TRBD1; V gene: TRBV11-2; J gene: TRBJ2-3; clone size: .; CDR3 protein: CASSLTGGSTDTQYF; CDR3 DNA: TGTGCCAGCAGCTTGACAGGGGGGAGCACAGATACGCAGTATTTT
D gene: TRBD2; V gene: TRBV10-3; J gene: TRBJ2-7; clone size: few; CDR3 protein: CAISASPGLLGRVREQYF; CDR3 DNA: TGTGCCATCAGTGCCTCTCCGGGACTATTAGGGAGGGTACGTGAGCAGTACTTC
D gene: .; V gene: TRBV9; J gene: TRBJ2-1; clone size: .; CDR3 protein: CASSVGLASYNEQFF; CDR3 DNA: TGTGCCAGCAGCGTAGGGCTGGCTAGCTACAATGAGCAGTTCTTC
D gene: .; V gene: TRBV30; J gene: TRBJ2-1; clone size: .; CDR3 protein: CAWGQGGHNEQFF; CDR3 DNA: TGTGCCTGGGGACAGGGAGGGCACAATGAGCAGTTCTTC
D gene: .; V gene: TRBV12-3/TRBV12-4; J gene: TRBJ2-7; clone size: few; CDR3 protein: CASTAGGPTSYEQYF; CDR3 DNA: TGTGCCAGCACCGCCGGGGGACCCACCTCCTACGAGCAGTACTTC
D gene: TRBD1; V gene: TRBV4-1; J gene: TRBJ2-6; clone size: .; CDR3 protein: CASSRLDRSGGANVLTF; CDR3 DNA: TGCGCCAGCAGCCGGTTGGACAGGTCGGGCGGGGCCAACGTCCTGACTTTC
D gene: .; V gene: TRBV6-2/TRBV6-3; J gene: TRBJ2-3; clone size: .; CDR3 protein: CASSQGGYTQYF; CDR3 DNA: TGTGCCAGCAGTCAAGGCGGATATACGCAGTATTTT
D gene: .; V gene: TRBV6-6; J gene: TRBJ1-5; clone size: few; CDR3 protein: CASSYSLDSNQPQHF; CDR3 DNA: TGTGCCAGCAGTTATTCCCTGGACAGCAATCAGCCCCAGCATTTT
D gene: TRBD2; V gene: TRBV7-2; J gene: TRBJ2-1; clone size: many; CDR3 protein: CASVSSGTSGYNEQFF; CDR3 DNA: TGTGCCAGCGTCTCCTCCGGGACTAGCGGTTACAATGAGCAGTTCTTC
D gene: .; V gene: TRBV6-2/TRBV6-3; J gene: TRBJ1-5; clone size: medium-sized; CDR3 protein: CASSYGDSNQPQHF; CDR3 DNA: TGTGCCAGCAGTTACGGGGACAGCAATCAGCCCCAGCATTTT
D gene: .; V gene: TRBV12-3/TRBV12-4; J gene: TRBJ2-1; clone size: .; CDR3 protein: CASGGYNEQFF; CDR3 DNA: TGTGCCAGCGGGGGTTATAATGAGCAGTTCTTC
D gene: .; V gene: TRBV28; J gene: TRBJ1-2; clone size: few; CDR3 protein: CASSLSGGAHGYTF; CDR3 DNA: TGTGCCAGCAGTTTAAGTGGGGGCGCCCATGGCTACACCTTC
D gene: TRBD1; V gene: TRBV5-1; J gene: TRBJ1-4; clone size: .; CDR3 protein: CASSLAQGATNEKLFF; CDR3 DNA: TGCGCCAGCAGCTTGGCCCAGGGGGCAACTAATGAAAAACTGTTTTTT
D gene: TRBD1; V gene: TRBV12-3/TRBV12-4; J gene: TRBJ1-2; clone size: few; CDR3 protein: CASSDREFAGYTF; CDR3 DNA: TGTGCCAGCAGCGACAGGGAGTTTGCCGGCTACACCTTC
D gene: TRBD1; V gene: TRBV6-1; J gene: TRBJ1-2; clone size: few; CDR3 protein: CASSEGQYSVYGYTF; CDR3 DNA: TGTGCCAGCAGTGAGGGACAGTACTCGGTCTATGGCTACACCTTC
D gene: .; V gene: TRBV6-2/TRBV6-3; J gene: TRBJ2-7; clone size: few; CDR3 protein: CASSYSAGAITYEQYF; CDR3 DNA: TGTGCCAGCAGTTACTCGGCAGGGGCGATCACCTACGAGCAGTACTTC
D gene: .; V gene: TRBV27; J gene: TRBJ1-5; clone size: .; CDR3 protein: CASRSGNNQPQHF; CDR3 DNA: TGTGCCAGCAGGTCAGGGAACAATCAGCCCCAGCATTTT
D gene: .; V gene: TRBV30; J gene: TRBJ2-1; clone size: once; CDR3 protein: CAWSVLGTSSNNEQFF; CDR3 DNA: TGTGCCTGGAGTGTACTAGGTACTAGCTCAAACAATGAGCAGTTCTTC
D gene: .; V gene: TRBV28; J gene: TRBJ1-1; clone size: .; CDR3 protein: CASSRKTLMNTEAFF; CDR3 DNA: TGTGCCAGCAGCCGAAAGACCCTAATGAACACTGAAGCTTTCTTT
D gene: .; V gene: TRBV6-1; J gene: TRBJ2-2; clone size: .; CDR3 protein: CASTLRGDTGELFF; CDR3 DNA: TGTGCCAGCACCCTAAGGGGGGACACCGGGGAGCTGTTTTTT
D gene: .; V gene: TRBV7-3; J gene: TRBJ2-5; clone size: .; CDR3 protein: CASSLNGIRQETQYF; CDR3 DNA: TGTGCCAGCAGCTTAAACGGGATCCGCCAAGAGACCCAGTACTTC
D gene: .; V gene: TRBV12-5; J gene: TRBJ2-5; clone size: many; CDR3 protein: CASAKGGSGKQETQYF; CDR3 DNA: TGTGCTAGTGCCAAGGGGGGTAGCGGAAAACAAGAGACCCAGTACTTC
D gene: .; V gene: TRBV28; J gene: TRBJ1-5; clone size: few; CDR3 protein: CASSPRQWRGVQPQHF; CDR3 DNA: TGTGCCAGCAGTCCCAGACAATGGCGCGGTGTTCAGCCCCAGCATTTT
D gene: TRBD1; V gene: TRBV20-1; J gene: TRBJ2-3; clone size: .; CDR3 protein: CSAGPGQGLIRDTQYF; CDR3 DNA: TGCAGTGCTGGACCGGGACAGGGCTTAATCCGGGATACGCAGTATTTT
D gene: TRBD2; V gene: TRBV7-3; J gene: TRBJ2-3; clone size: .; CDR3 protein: CASSRNGGDTQYF; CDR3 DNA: TGTGCCAGCAGCCGAAACGGGGGGGATACGCAGTATTTT
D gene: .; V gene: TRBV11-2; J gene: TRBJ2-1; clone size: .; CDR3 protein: CASSLGGAAASYNEQFF; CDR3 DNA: TGTGCCAGCAGCTTAGGTGGGGCGGCAGCCTCCTACAATGAGCAGTTCTTC
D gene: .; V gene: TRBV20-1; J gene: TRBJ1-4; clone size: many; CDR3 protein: CSARETVTNEKLFF; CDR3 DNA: TGCAGTGCTAGAGAAACAGTGACAAATGAAAAACTGTTTTTT
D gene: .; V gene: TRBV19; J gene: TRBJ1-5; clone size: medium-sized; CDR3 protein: CASSIGTASNQPQHF; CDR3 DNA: TGTGCCAGTAGTATAGGGACTGCTAGCAATCAGCCCCAGCATTTT
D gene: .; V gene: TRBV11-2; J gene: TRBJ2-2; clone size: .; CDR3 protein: CASSIGWLTGELFF; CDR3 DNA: TGTGCCAGCAGCATTGGCTGGCTTACCGGGGAGCTGTTTTTT
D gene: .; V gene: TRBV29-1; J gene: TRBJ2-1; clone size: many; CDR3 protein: CSVEGTVDNEQFF; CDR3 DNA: TGCAGCGTTGAAGGGACAGTGGATAATGAGCAGTTCTTC
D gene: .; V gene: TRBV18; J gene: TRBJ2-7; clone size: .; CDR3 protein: CASSRGGSIYEQYF; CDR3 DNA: TGTGCCAGCTCACGGGGGGGCTCTATTTACGAGCAGTACTTC
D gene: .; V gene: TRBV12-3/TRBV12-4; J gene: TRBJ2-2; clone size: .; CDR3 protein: CASSPSTGAITGELFF; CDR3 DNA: TGTGCCAGCAGTCCCTCGACAGGCGCTATCACCGGGGAGCTGTTTTTT
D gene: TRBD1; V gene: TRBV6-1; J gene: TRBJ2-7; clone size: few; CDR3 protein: CASSVRGPYEQYF; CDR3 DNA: TGTGCCAGCAGTGTCAGGGGGCCTTACGAGCAGTACTTC
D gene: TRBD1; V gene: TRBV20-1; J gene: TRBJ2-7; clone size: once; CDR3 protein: CSARAGQDYEQYF; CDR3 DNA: TGCAGTGCTAGGGCGGGACAGGACTACGAGCAGTACTTC
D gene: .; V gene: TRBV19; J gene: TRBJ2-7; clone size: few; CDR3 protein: CASSNLFYEQYF; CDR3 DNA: TGTGCCAGTAGTAACTTATTCTACGAGCAGTACTTC
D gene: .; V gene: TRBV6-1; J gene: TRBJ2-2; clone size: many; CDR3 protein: CASNGIRDTRTGELFF; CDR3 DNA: TGTGCCAGCAATGGGATCCGGGACACCCGGACCGGGGAGCTGTTTTTT
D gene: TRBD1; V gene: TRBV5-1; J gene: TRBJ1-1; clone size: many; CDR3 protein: CASSTLTQGGTEAFF; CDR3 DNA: TGCGCCAGCAGCACCCTCACACAGGGGGGCACTGAAGCTTTCTTT